This T cell receptor (beta chain) was recovered during a study of T cell responses to AZD1222 COVID-19 vaccine. Assay used: immunoSEQ multiplex PCR; TCRdb lists only in-frame clones, some missing. The sample consists of some 150,000 clones, just over 90% of them appearing once. This CDR3 has 17 amino acids. The V gene end was trimmed by 7 bases and the J gene end by 5 bases; junction bases not matched to a gene: 10. CDR1 is SNHLY and CDR2 is FYNNEI in the germline V gene. The sample in question was peripheral blood, obtained on day 0 of MenACWY control vaccination. The origin of this receptor is an adult in good health. The genes are TRBV2 and TRBJ2-2, with 13 bases lining up with TRBD2. In nucleotides, the CDR3 is TGTGCCAGCACCCCACTAGCGGGGGGGCCTGGGACCGGGGAGCTGTTTTTT. It encodes CASTPLAGGPGTGELFF. Complete variable domain (other parts from reference TRBV2 and TRBJ2-2): EPEVTQTPSHQVTQMGQEVILRCVPISNHLYFYWYRQILGQKVEFLVSFYNNEISEKSEIFDDQFSVERPDGSNFTLKIRSTKLEDSAMYFCASTPLAGGPGTGELFFGEGSRLTVL.